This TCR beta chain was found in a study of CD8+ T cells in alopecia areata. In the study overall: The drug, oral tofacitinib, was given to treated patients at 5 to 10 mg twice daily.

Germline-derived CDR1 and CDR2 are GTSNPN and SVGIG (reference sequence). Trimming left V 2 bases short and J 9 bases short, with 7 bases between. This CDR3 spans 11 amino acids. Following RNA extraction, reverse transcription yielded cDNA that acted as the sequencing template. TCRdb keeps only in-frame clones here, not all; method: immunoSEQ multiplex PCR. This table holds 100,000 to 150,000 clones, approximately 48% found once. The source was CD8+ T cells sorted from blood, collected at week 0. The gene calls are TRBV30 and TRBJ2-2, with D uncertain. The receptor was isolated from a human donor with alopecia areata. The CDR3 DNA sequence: TGTGCCTGGAGTCAGTCCAGGGAGCTGTTTTTT. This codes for CAWSQSRELFF.